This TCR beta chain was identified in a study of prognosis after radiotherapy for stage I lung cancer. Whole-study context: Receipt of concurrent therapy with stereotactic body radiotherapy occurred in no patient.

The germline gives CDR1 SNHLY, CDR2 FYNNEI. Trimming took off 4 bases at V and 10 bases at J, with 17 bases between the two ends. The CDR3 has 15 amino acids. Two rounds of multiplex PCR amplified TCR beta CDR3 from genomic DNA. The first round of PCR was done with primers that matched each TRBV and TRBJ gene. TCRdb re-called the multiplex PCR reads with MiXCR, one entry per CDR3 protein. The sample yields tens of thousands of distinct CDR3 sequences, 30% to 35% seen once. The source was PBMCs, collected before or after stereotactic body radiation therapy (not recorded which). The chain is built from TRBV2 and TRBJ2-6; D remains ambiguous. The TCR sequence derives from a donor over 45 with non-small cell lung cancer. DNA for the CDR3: TGTGCCAGCAGTGGCGGCCTGTCTGGGTCTAACGTCCTGACTTTC. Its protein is CASSGGLSGSNVLTF.